Shown below are 7 T cell receptor beta chains from a single sample sequenced in a study of human T cells and chemical hapten exposure (dated by TCRdb to the early 2020s). This sample's time point label indicates: patch test 2, 6 weeks after DPC sensitization. Taken with the paper, the label for treatment or condition translates to: therapeutic diphenylcyclopropenone sensitization with weekly scalp DPC. The receptor library was made with RACE. Sequenced on a NextSeq 500. TCRdb redid the processing of the public reads, applying fastp at Q25 and MiXCR, and retained in-frame beta chains. Entries that share a CDR3 protein sequence are merged under the most common genes and DNA. Counted in this sample were around 360,000 distinct CDR3 sequences; just under 6.5% of them appeared once. The ten largest clonotypes hold roughly 5.4% of the sample. The material sequenced was whole blood, taken in connection with sensitization to the hapten diphenylcyclopropenone (DPC). These receptors were taken from a woman aged 18-29 years with alopecia areata. Some clones in this sample may be carry-over from other donors' samples.

This chain uses TRBV10-3 with TRBJ2-7, with D hard to call. This CDR3 spans 12 amino acids. Germline values: CDR1 ENHRY, CDR2 SYGVKD. The V end lost 2 bases, the J end lost 5 bases, and 7 bases lay between the germline ends. The DNA for the CDR3 is TGTGCCATCAGTGAGACCCGGGACGAGCAGTACTTC. It translates to CAISETRDEQYF.

The J gene is TRBJ2-3, the V gene TRBV6-6; 7 bases align to TRBD2. V lost 1 base and J lost 2; bases outside the gene matches: 6. The CDR3 totals 16 residues. The V gene's germline CDR1 is MNHNY and CDR2 SVGAGI (reference sequence). The CDR3 DNA sequence: TGTGCCAGCAGTTACTTCGGCGGGGGAGCCACAGATACGCAGTATTTT. Translation: CASSYFGGGATDTQYF.

There are a few counts of this clonotype. V and J are TRBV12-3 or TRBV12-4 and TRBJ1-2; 8 bases fit TRBD1. With V trimmed by 2 bases and J by 6 bases, 11 bases remained unmatched. There are 16 residues in the CDR3. In nucleotides, the CDR3 is TGTGCCAGCAGTTTATTGGTGCAGGGGGCCGGGGATGGCTACACCTTC. It specifies CASSLLVQGAGDGYTF.

This clonotype was seen ten or more times. The chain uses TRBV12-5 and TRBJ1-5; TRBD1 is a possible D gene (5 bases). The CDR3 loop spans 13 amino acids. V lost 5 bases to trimming and J lost 5 bases, with 10 bases between them. Germline values: CDR1 LGHNT, CDR2 FRNRAP. This CDR3 reads CASGPQGYQPQHF. CDR3 coding DNA: TGTGCTAGTGGTCCCCAGGGTTATCAGCCCCAGCATTTT. The full variable domain, completed using reference TRBV12-5 and TRBJ1-5, is DARVTQTPRHKVTEMGQEVTMRCQPILGHNTVFWYRQTMMQGLELLAYFRNRAPLDDSGMPKDRFSAEMPDATLATLKIQPSEPRDSAVYFCASGPQGYQPQHFGDGTRLSIL.

Ten or more counts support this clonotype. V and J are TRBV7-9 and TRBJ2-2; tentative D call: TRBD1 (6 bases). V lost 4 bases to trimming and J lost 2 bases, with 11 bases between them. The CDR3 totals 15 residues. Germline CDR1 and CDR2: SEHNR and FQNEAQ (reference sequence). For the CDR3, the DNA is TGTGCCAGCAGCTCAAGAGGGGGAAACACCGGGGAGCTGTTTTTT. This gives the protein CASSSRGGNTGELFF.

This clonotype was recorded only once. The chain employs TRBV7-2 and TRBJ2-4; tentative D call: TRBD1 (5 bases). Germline V lookup: CDR1 SGHTA, CDR2 FQGNSA. V was clipped by 3 bases and J by 0 bases, with 15 bases between them. The length of the CDR3 is 17 residues. CDR3 in amino acids: CASSFSWQGIAKNIQYF. The DNA for the CDR3 is TGTGCCAGCAGCTTTTCGTGGCAGGGTATAGCCAAAAACATTCAGTACTTC.

A few counts support this clonotype. The chain recombines TRBV6-1 with TRBJ2-7, with D possibly TRBD2 on 5 matching bases. Trimming left V 1 base short and J 3 bases short, with 13 bases between. Per germline, CDR1 MNHNS and CDR2 SASEGT. This CDR3 is 15 amino acids long. The CDR3 nucleotides are TGTGCCAGCAGTGAAGTCGGGAATTTTATCTACGAGCAGTACTTC. Amino acid sequence: CASSEVGNFIYEQYF.